A selection of T cell receptor beta chains follows, all from one sample in a study of T cell repertoires in cytomegalovirus infection. TCRdb re-derived calls from the reads in MiXCR, one entry per CDR3 protein. The sample includes 700,000 to 950,000 distinct CDR3 sequences, around a third seen only once; the top ten take 9.5% to 15%. No cognate antigen is known for these TCRs. Here the sequenced sample was cultured CD8+ T cells from PBMCs, taken from culture after CMV antigen stimulation. Receptor source: a human donor in good health (CMV status not recorded). Some clones in this sample may be carry-over from other donors' samples. CDR3s include the opening cysteine and the closing phenylalanine or tryptophan. Fields, in order: J gene, V gene, CDR3 protein.

>TRBJ2-3|TRBV20-1
CSARDRGDNTDTQYF
>TRBJ2-2|TRBV4-3
CASSQTTTGELFF
>TRBJ2-2|TRBV9
CASSVDNSMTGELFF
>TRBJ2-3|TRBV24-1
CATSGGLASTDTQYF
>TRBJ1-1|TRBV6-2/TRBV6-3
CASSPQARTGWSTEAFF
>TRBJ2-3|TRBV4-1
CASSQEVGRRWGSQYF
>TRBJ1-1|TRBV14
CASSKVGTTEAFF
>TRBJ2-5|TRBV28
CASRTDRRETQYF
>TRBJ2-3|TRBV29-1
CSGGGGRYTDTQYF
>TRBJ2-7|TRBV2
CASHETGSYEQYF
>TRBJ2-1|TRBV7-4
CASRLGTGRYNEQFF
>TRBJ1-1|TRBV7-9
CASSKTVTSLNTEAFF
>TRBJ1-5|TRBV20-1
CSAGDNYSNQPQHF
>TRBJ2-1|TRBV19
CASSVRWGDRVNDEQFF
>TRBJ2-7|TRBV7-9
CASSSQALGQKYEQYF
>TRBJ2-2|TRBV7-9
CASSPGTGLAEELFF
>TRBJ1-5|TRBV4-1
CASSQGTVSNQPQHF
>TRBJ1-2|TRBV20-1
CSARDRDRTNYGYTF
>TRBJ1-5|TRBV27
CASSWTGGESQPQHF
>TRBJ1-1|TRBV6-6
CASSYSSGVGQLVSEAFF
>TRBJ2-7|TRBV7-6
CASSLARRGQGGYEQYF
>TRBJ2-3|TRBV2
CASSLGQDSTDTQYF
>TRBJ2-7|TRBV6-6
CASSPGQGAVEQYF
>TRBJ2-1|TRBV7-6
CVSSRLAGNEQFF
>TRBJ1-1|TRBV7-6
CASSLLDITEAFF
>TRBJ1-4|TRBV6-5
CASSYDSTEDEKLFF
>TRBJ1-1|TRBV14
CASRDRGRTEAFF
>TRBJ2-7|TRBV7-8
CASSLDARGAGGYNEQYF
>TRBJ2-3|TRBV7-9
CASISGGPTDTQYF
>TRBJ1-1|TRBV20-1
CSARESPRTGLVTTEAFF
>TRBJ2-3|TRBV5-6
CASSIGGGAPSTDTQYF
>TRBJ1-5|TRBV7-2
CASSPLEGGGNQPQHF
>TRBJ2-5|TRBV20-1
CSAPRLAGKETQYF
>TRBJ2-3|TRBV7-8
CASSLADRDTDTQYF
>TRBJ1-4|TRBV7-1
CASRRTGDREKLFF
>TRBJ1-2|TRBV27
CASSLSAQGPRGYTF
>TRBJ1-5|TRBV7-9
CASSPPGRGVGQPQHF
>TRBJ1-1|TRBV10-3
CAISESSRDRVTEAFF
>TRBJ2-1|TRBV11-3
CASSLGGLAASYNEQFF
>TRBJ1-1|TRBV6-5
CASSYEGGRLNTEAFF
>TRBJ1-1|TRBV7-8
CASSLVGSGTEAFF
>TRBJ1-1|TRBV2
CASKETGSDTEAFF
>TRBJ1-1|TRBV5-1
CASSLMRVNTEAFF
>TRBJ2-3|TRBV10-3
CAIMNGDTQYF
>TRBJ2-7|TRBV7-2
CASSWDGTTGNEQYF
>TRBJ2-3|TRBV7-9
CASSSEDRTHITDTQYF
>TRBJ2-3|TRBV6-5
CASSYFKGRPDTQYF
>TRBJ2-5|TRBV19
CASSGWVQETQYF
>TRBJ1-2|TRBV28
CASSEGTGLGYTF
>TRBJ1-1|TRBV19
CASSQNQGADAEAFF